These T cell receptor beta chains were read from a single sample in a study of blood T cell repertoires in COVID-19. Only in-frame clones appear in the TCRdb table, and some are missing; sequencing was by immunoSEQ multiplex PCR. This table holds a few hundred thousand clones, approximately 84% found once. The specimen sequenced was PBMCs or T cells enriched from blood (not recorded which). Source of these receptors: a woman in her late teens or twenties who had recovered from COVID-19. CDR3s include the opening cysteine and the closing phenylalanine or tryptophan.

length	V	J	CDR3
13	TRBV2	TRBJ1-2	CASSRQGAEGYTF
16	TRBV19	TRBJ2-7	CASSSTGLAGGREQYF
13	TRBV24-1	TRBJ2-1	CATSSRGYNEQFF
15	TRBV10-3	TRBJ2-7	CAISEGGAGSYEQYF
15	TRBV11-2	TRBJ2-7	CASSAPEAVSYEQYF
13	TRBV27	TRBJ1-1	CASSWTGLTEAFF
12	TRBV24-1	TRBJ2-1	CATSDEGDREFF
11	TRBV2	TRBJ1-4	CGGRGDEKLFF
15	TRBV11-2	TRBJ2-1	CASSLELAREDEQFF
13	TRBV29-1	TRBJ1-2	CSVEDRVGGSGTF
15	TRBV5-6	TRBJ1-1	CASSSIRAGYTEAFF
15	TRBV28	TRBJ2-5	CASSIHPGGQETQYF
15	TRBV9	TRBJ1-1	CASSVAEGSSFVAFF
14	TRBV18	TRBJ1-3	CASSPTREVNTIYF